This T cell receptor (beta chain) was identified in a study of blood T cell repertoires in COVID-19. Study details: Nucleic acid was either cDNA or gDNA, and it came from T cells, B-cell-depleted T cells, or PBMCs.

Using immunoSEQ multiplex PCR, the repertoire was profiled, and TCRdb retains in-frame clones only, with some absent. The data contain under 150,000 clones, more than 75% of them singletons. The sequence was obtained from a man aged 55 to 70 with acute or convalescent COVID-19. The sequenced sample was peripheral blood.

Here the CDR3 DNA reads TGTGCCAGCAGCCGACTAGCGGGAGGGGCCGGGGAGCTGTTTTTT. Translated, it gives CASSRLAGGAGELFF. J is TRBJ2-2 and V is TRBV3-1 (or the pseudogene TRBV3-2); TRBD2 aligns across 14 bases. Trimming at V came to 4 bases and at J to 6 bases, leaving 1 base not matched to a gene. CDR1 is LGHDT, CDR2 YNNKEL, per germline (reference sequence). The CDR3 consists of 15 residues.